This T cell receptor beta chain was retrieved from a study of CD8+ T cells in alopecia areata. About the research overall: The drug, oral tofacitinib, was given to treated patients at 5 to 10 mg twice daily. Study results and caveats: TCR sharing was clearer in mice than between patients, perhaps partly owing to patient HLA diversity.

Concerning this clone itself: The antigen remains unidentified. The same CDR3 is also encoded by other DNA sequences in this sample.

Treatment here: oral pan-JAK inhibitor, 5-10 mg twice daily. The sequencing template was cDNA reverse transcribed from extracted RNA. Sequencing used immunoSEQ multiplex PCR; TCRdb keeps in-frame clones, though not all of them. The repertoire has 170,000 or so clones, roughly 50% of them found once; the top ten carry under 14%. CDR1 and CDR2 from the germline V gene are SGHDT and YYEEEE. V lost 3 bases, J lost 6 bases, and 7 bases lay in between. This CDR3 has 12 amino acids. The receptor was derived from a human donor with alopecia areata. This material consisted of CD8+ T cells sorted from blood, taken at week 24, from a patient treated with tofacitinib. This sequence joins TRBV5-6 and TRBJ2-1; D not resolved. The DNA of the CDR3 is TGTGCCAGCAGCTCGGAACTCAATGAGCAGTTCTTC. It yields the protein CASSSELNEQFF.